Listed below are T cell receptor beta chains from one sample, sequenced in a study of T-cell memory formation after mild COVID-19. In TCRdb, the 5' RACE reads were re-called with MiXCR into one record per CDR3 protein. This sample has around 390,000 distinct CDR3 sequences, with more than 15% found just once. Material for sequencing was PBMCs or a T cell subset sorted from them (not recorded which). Receptor source: a man aged 18 to 35 who had mild COVID-19 (a few samples of this study predate the infection). Cell type and time point are not known. Each CDR3 is given with its conserved first and last residue. The D gene is left open where the match is weak. Part of the rows lack a size; the others show once, few, many or a class for expanded clones.

size	V	J	D	DNA	CDR3
many	TRBV20-1	TRBJ2-4	TRBD2	TGCAGTGCAAGAAACCCACGGGGGGGTTATGGAAACATTCAGTACTTC	CSARNPRGGYGNIQYF
few	TRBV20-1	TRBJ2-1	NA	TGCAGTGCTAGAAGGGCAGGGGTTTACAATGAGCAGTTCTTC	CSARRAGVYNEQFF
NA	TRBV30	TRBJ2-7	NA	TGTGCCTGGAGCGGACAGCTTTCCAGCTCCTACGAGCAGTACTTC	CAWSGQLSSSYEQYF
few	TRBV7-2	TRBJ2-5	TRBD2	TGTGCCAGCAGCTTAGTAGCGGGGGGCCTTCAAGAGACCCAGTACTTC	CASSLVAGGLQETQYF
many	TRBV12-3/TRBV12-4	TRBJ2-1	TRBD2	TGTGCCAGCAGAAACCTAGCGGGGGGGCGCAATGAGCAGTTCTTC	CASRNLAGGRNEQFF
many	TRBV5-1	TRBJ2-3	TRBD2	TGCGCCAGCAGCTCAGCGGGAGGGACAGATACGCAGTATTTT	CASSSAGGTDTQYF
NA	TRBV24-1	TRBJ2-1	TRBD2	TGTGCCACCAGTGGGTCTAGCGGGGGGACTTCCTACAATGAGCAGTTCTTC	CATSGSSGGTSYNEQFF
NA	TRBV5-4	TRBJ2-1	NA	TGTGCCAGCAGCTTGGGGCCCCTCCAGAGCTCCTACAATGAGCAGTTCTTC	CASSLGPLQSSYNEQFF
NA	TRBV9	TRBJ2-1	NA	TGTGCCAGCAGCTTCGCGTCGAATGAGCAGTTCTTC	CASSFASNEQFF
NA	TRBV30	TRBJ1-6	NA	TGTGCCTCGGGGGCCCTTAGCTACTATAATTCACCCCTCCACTTT	CASGALSYYNSPLHF
NA	TRBV12-3/TRBV12-4	TRBJ1-2	TRBD1	TGTGCCAGCAGTATGACAGGGGTTAATGGCTACACCTTC	CASSMTGVNGYTF
NA	TRBV12-3/TRBV12-4	TRBJ1-6	NA	TGTGCCAGCAGTTTGGGGAGGACTCCCCTCCACTTT	CASSLGRTPLHF
NA	TRBV27	TRBJ1-2	TRBD1	TGTGCCAGCAGTTTATCTGGGGGAGGGGGCGCGAGTGGCTACACCTTC	CASSLSGGGGASGYTF
few	TRBV7-9	TRBJ1-4	TRBD1	TGTGCCAGCAGCAATCACAGGGGAGGGGCAACTAATGAAAAACTGTTTTTT	CASSNHRGGATNEKLFF
NA	TRBV7-6	TRBJ1-1	TRBD1	TGTGCCAGCAGCTTGGACAGGGCGCAAGGTTGGGACACTGAAGCTTTCTTT	CASSLDRAQGWDTEAFF
few	TRBV12-3/TRBV12-4	TRBJ1-2	NA	TGTGCCAGCAGTTTAAACCGGGCCGCCTATGGCTACACCTTC	CASSLNRAAYGYTF
many	TRBV4-2	TRBJ2-5	NA	TGTGCCAGCAGCCAAGAATCGGTAGTGGGGGAGACCCAGTACTTC	CASSQESVVGETQYF
NA	TRBV9	TRBJ2-3	TRBD2	TGTGCCAGCAGCGCCGGAGGCGGGGGTCTAGATACGCAGTATTTT	CASSAGGGGLDTQYF
NA	TRBV7-6	TRBJ2-7	TRBD2	TGTGCCAGCAGTCTTTTAGCGGGGGAGGGCCAGGGCGAGCAGTACTTC	CASSLLAGEGQGEQYF
NA	TRBV20-1	TRBJ2-5	NA	TGCAGTGCTAGACAGGCGTCACGGGAGGAGACCCAGTACTTC	CSARQASREETQYF
NA	TRBV27	TRBJ2-3	NA	TGTGCCAGCGGATTCACCGGGACACATACGCAGTATTTT	CASGFTGTHTQYF
few	TRBV6-2/TRBV6-3	TRBJ1-2	NA	TGTGCCAGCAGTTCTCCCGGCGGGGGCAACTATGGCTACACCTTC	CASSSPGGGNYGYTF
NA	TRBV7-2	TRBJ1-3	NA	TGTGCCAGCAGCTTAGTTGTGGGGACTGGAAACACCATATATTTT	CASSLVVGTGNTIYF